This T cell receptor (beta chain) was recovered during a study of shared clonotypes between healthy human individuals. For the study at large: Aged 18 to 49, the donors were a couple of women and three men. Study conclusions and caveats: Naive CD4 clonotypes were shared across several donors at roughly 5%. What limited the represented genetic and exposure-history diversity was the small number of donors.

Turning to this clone: What it recognizes is unknown.

CD4+ cells were split into CD45RA+ naive and CD45RA-negative memory subsets. The germline V gene encodes CDR1 SGHDN and CDR2 FVKESK. The V end lost 2 bases, the J end lost 2 bases, and 5 bases lay between the germline ends. CDR3 size: 13 residues. Profiling relied on immunoSEQ multiplex PCR, and the TCRdb table lists in-frame clones only, not all of them. The data contain around 2,000,000 clones, about 95% of them seen just once; the ten biggest clones take up 0.1% to 0.15%. This sequence joins TRBV14 and TRBJ2-3; D unclear. The receptor's source is a man younger than 35 in good health. Sequences were obtained from naive CD4+ T cells sorted from blood. The subset: CD45RA+ positively selected. CDR3 in amino acids: CASSQHVTDTQYF. The CDR3 coding sequence is TGTGCCAGCAGCCAACATGTCACAGATACGCAGTATTTT.